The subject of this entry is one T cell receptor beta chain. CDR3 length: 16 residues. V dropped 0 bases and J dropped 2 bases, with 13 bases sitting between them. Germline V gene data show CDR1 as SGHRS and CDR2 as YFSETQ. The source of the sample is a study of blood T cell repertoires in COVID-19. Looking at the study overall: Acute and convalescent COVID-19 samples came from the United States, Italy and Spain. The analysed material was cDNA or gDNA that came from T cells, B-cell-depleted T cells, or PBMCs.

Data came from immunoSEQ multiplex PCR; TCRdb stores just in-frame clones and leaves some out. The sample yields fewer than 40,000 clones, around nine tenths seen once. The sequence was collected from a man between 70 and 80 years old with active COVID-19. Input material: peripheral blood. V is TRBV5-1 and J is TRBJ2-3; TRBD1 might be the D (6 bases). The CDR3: CASSLATGWDTDTQYF. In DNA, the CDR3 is TGCGCCAGCAGCTTGGCCACAGGGTGGGACACAGATACGCAGTATTTT.